These 31 T cell receptor beta chains came from one sample sequenced in a study of CD8 T cells in ankylosing spondylitis. MiXCR was run by TCRdb on the 5' RACE reads, yielding one entry per CDR3 protein. The table lists about 240,000 distinct CDR3 sequences, approximately 12% of them singletons. Material: blood, either unsorted or a sorted T cell fraction (not recorded which). All receptors come from a male donor with ankylosing spondylitis or in good health (not recorded which).

This clonotype has at least ten counts. The gene calls are TRBV5-8 and TRBJ2-1, with a weak D call TRBD2 (5 bases). V was shortened by 4 bases and J by 8 bases, with 25 bases between the two germline ends. The germline V gene encodes CDR1 SGHTS and CDR2 YDEGEE. This CDR3 is 17 amino acids long. CDR3 bases: TGTGCCAGCAGCCGCAAGACCGTTCTTTCGGGGATGGATGAGCAGTTCTTC. It yields the protein CASSRKTVLSGMDEQFF.

Ten or more counts support this clonotype. The chain couples TRBV24-1 to TRBJ2-2, with 11 nucleotides matching TRBD1. Trimming removed 5 bases from V and 4 bases from J; junction bases left unmatched: 5. Germline lookup yields CDR1 KGHDR and CDR2 SFDVKD. CDR3 length equals 16 residues. The CDR3 nucleotides are TGTGCCACCAGTGTCAGTGGGACAGGGGGCACCGGGGAGCTGTTTTTT. This encodes CATSVSGTGGTGELFF.

This clonotype was picked up many times. This sequence joins TRBV27 and TRBJ2-7; 10 bases are a match to TRBD2. Trimming at V came to 4 bases and at J to 3 bases, leaving 9 bases not matched to a gene. The CDR3 has 16 amino acids. The germline CDR1 and CDR2 sequences are MNHEY and SMNVEV (reference sequence). Written as DNA, the CDR3 is TGTGCCAGCAGTTGGGCTAGCGGGAGCCCTCACTACGAGCAGTACTTC. Translation: CASSWASGSPHYEQYF.

In its sample, this clonotype was seen a few times. The V and J genes are TRBV7-2 and TRBJ2-7; D may be TRBD1 or TRBD2 (5 bases each). CDR3 length equals 14 residues. The V end was cut by 5 bases, the J end by 2 bases, with 13 bases between. Germline-derived CDR1 and CDR2 are SGHTA and FQGNSA. The CDR3 nucleotides read TGTGCCAGCAGCCCGGATTTGGGGGCCTACGAGCAGTACTTC. Protein: CASSPDLGAYEQYF. The variable domain in full, completed from reference TRBV7-2 and TRBJ2-7, reads GAGVSQSPSNKVTEKGKDVELRCDPISGHTALYWYRQSLGQGLEFLIYFQGNSAPDKSGLPSDRFSAERTGGSVSTLTIQRTQQEDSAVYLCASSPDLGAYEQYFGPGTRLTVT.

The rearrangement uses TRBV6-1 and TRBJ2-3, with TRBD2 identical over 8 bases. The CDR3 is made up of 18 amino acids. Trimming at V came to 6 bases and at J to 5 bases, leaving 19 bases not matched to a gene. Per the germline V gene, CDR1 is MNHNS and CDR2 is SASEGT. The DNA for the CDR3 is TGTGCCAGCAGCGGGGGGGCTGGAGGTGTGGCTGGCATAGATACGCAGTATTTT. It yields the protein CASSGGAGGVAGIDTQYF.

This clonotype was seen at least ten times. The V call is TRBV6-5, the J call TRBJ1-1, with D tentatively TRBD1 (5 bases). Trimming removed 4 bases at V and 7 bases at J, with 13 bases between. The germline V gene encodes CDR1 MNHEY and CDR2 SVGAGI. This CDR3 contains 13 residues. The CDR3 region is CASSSPREGEAFF. The CDR3 region has the DNA TGTGCCAGCAGTTCCCCCAGGGAGGGTGAAGCTTTCTTT.

This clonotype came up many times. The DNA for the CDR3 is TGTGCCATCAGTGGGCATATGAACACTGAAGCTTTCTTT. It is translated as CAISGHMNTEAFF. The rearrangement uses TRBV10-3 and TRBJ1-1; D not certain. The CDR3 has 13 residues. V was shortened by 4 bases and J by 0 bases, with 6 bases between the two germline ends. Germline V gene sequence: CDR1 ENHRY, CDR2 SYGVKD.

This clonotype came up many times. J is TRBJ1-1 and V is TRBV20-1; maybe TRBD1 (6 bases). Germline V lookup: CDR1 DFQATT, CDR2 SNEGSKA (reference sequence). Trimming removed 6 bases from V and 1 base from J, with 12 bases in between. This CDR3 has 13 residues. This chain's CDR3 is CSAEDRTNTEAFF. Here the CDR3 DNA reads TGCAGTGCAGAAGACAGGACGAACACTGAAGCTTTCTTT.

A note on this clonotype: Possible read error: a much larger clone is one base away. The genes are TRBV4-1 and TRBJ2-2, with D possibly being TRBD2 (6 bases). The V end was cut by 4 bases, the J end by 1 base, with 13 bases between. Germline loops: CDR1 MGHRA, CDR2 YSYEKL. This CDR3 contains 16 residues. CDR3 coding DNA: TGCGCCAGCAGCCTTTTGGGGCGGGGGAACACCGGGGAGCTGTTTTTT. This gives the protein CASSLLGRGNTGELFF.

The table lists this clonotype with a few counts. The chain uses TRBV11-2 and TRBJ2-5; no firm D call. V lost 4 bases, J lost 5 bases, and 17 bases lay in between. CDR1 SGHAT and CDR2 FQNNGV come from the germline V gene. The CDR3 consists of 15 residues. DNA for the CDR3: TGTGCCAGCAGCTACCCCAGAGGCCCTCGTGAGACCCAGTACTTC. Translation: CASSYPRGPRETQYF.

The chain joins TRBV20-1 to TRBJ2-7, with D possibly matching TRBD2 (6 bases). The V end was cut by 3 bases, the J end by 2 bases, with 17 bases between. The CDR3 length is 15 residues. CDR1 is DFQATT and CDR2 is SNEGSKA in the germline V gene (reference sequence). CDR3 coding DNA: TGCAGTGCTAGTGTATGGCGGGGCTACCCCTACGAGCAGTACTTC. Residues: CSASVWRGYPYEQYF.

This clonotype was counted ten times or more. The chain is built from TRBV20-1 and TRBJ2-5; no reliable D call. Trimming removed 6 bases at V and 0 bases at J, with 8 bases between. Germline V CDR1 and CDR2: DFQATT, SNEGSKA (reference sequence). The CDR3 runs to 12 residues. The CDR3 DNA reads as TGCAGTGCACTGCTAAACCAAGAGACCCAGTACTTC. This codes for CSALLNQETQYF.

J is TRBJ2-3 and V is TRBV5-6; TRBD1 agrees at 7 bases. The CDR3 length is 16 residues. Looked up from germline, CDR1 is SGHDT and CDR2 is YYEEEE. V lost 4 bases, J lost 3 bases, and 11 bases stayed unmatched. CDR3 amino acids: CASSRKLRQGTDTQYF. As DNA, the CDR3 is TGTGCCAGCAGCCGGAAGTTGAGACAGGGAACAGATACGCAGTATTTT.

J is TRBJ2-1 and V is TRBV6-1; 15 bases map to TRBD2. There are 16 residues in the CDR3. From germline, CDR1 is MNHNS and CDR2 SASEGT. V dropped 6 bases and J dropped 7; count of bases not matched to a gene: 7. The CDR3 sequence: CASRRGLAGGRNEQFF. CDR3 nucleotides: TGTGCCAGCAGACGTGGACTAGCGGGAGGGCGAAATGAGCAGTTCTTC.

This clonotype has a count of ten or more. The chain carries TRBV3-1 and TRBJ2-5; D could derive from TRBD1 or TRBD2 (5 bases each). This CDR3 spans 17 amino acids. V gave up 1 base and J gave up 3 bases, with 18 bases separating them. CDR1 is LGHDT and CDR2 is YNNKEL in the germline V gene (reference sequence). The CDR3 spells CASSQVVSPLGEETQYF. The CDR3 region has the DNA TGTGCCAGCAGCCAAGTAGTTTCACCCCTGGGGGAAGAGACCCAGTACTTC.

The chain employs TRBV15 and TRBJ2-5; no firm D call. V was shortened by 0 bases and J by 4 bases, with 12 bases between the two germline ends. Germline CDR1 reads LNHNV; CDR2 reads YYDKDF (reference sequence). This CDR3 is 15 amino acids long. The CDR3 DNA reads TGTGCCACCAGCAGAGACGGCCAGGTCCGAGAGACCCAGTACTTC. Protein: CATSRDGQVRETQYF.

This clonotype was found many times. This chain uses TRBV10-3 with TRBJ2-3; 7 bases line up with TRBD1. After removal of 6 bases from V and 2 bases from J, the junction contained 8 bases not matched to a gene. This CDR3 has 15 residues. Looked up from germline, CDR1 is ENHRY and CDR2 is SYGVKD. This chain's CDR3 is CAISRQGSNTDTQYF. The CDR3 DNA reads as TGTGCCATCAGCCGACAGGGATCAAACACAGATACGCAGTATTTT.

A few counts support this clonotype. The V call is TRBV7-9, the J call TRBJ2-2; D remains unclear. CDR1 and CDR2 (germline): SEHNR, FQNEAQ (reference sequence). The CDR3 loop spans 15 amino acids. Trimming shortened V by 1 base and J by 0 bases, and 6 bases separated the two germline ends. The CDR3 DNA is TGTGCCAGCAGCTTAGATCAGGCGAACACCGGGGAGCTGTTTTTT. Protein sequence: CASSLDQANTGELFF.

For the CDR3, the DNA is TGTGCCAGTAGTAGATTCTTGGGACTCATCACCGGGGAGCTGTTTTTT. This translates into CASSRFLGLITGELFF. V usage is TRBV19 and J usage is TRBJ2-2, with D tentatively TRBD2 (6 bases). This CDR3 spans 16 amino acids. V lost 4 bases and J 4 bases, leaving 16 bases between the germline ends. Germline lookup yields CDR1 LNHDA and CDR2 SQIVND (reference sequence).

The table lists this clonotype with many counts. This chain links TRBV20-1 with TRBJ2-3; D is uncertain. Germline CDR1 reads DFQATT; CDR2 reads SNEGSKA (reference sequence). Trimming removed 3 bases from V and 2 bases from J, with 3 bases in between. The CDR3 is 11 residues long. The CDR3, as DNA: TGCAGTGCTAGGGCCACAGATACGCAGTATTTT. Translating gives CSARATDTQYF.

There are many counts of this clonotype. The gene calls are TRBV25-1 and TRBJ2-1, with D possibly TRBD2 on 6 matching bases. The length of the CDR3 is 17 residues. V gave up 7 bases and J gave up 4 bases, with 23 bases separating them. Germline CDR1 reads MGHDK; CDR2 reads SYGVNS. The CDR3 here is CASKKRVGLRGYNEQFF. In nucleotides, the CDR3 is TGTGCCAGCAAAAAACGTGTGGGGCTGCGGGGATACAATGAGCAGTTCTTC.

This clonotype was counted between two and nine times. The J gene is TRBJ1-2, the V gene TRBV14; 8 bases line up with TRBD1. The length of the CDR3 is 13 residues. Trimming removed 5 bases from V and 10 bases from J; junction bases left unmatched: 9. Germline CDR1 is SGHDN and CDR2 is FVKESK. The CDR3 DNA sequence: TGTGCCAGCAGCTTTCGGACAGGGAGTGCCTACACCTTC. It is translated as CASSFRTGSAYTF.

This clonotype has at least ten counts. This chain connects TRBV24-1 to TRBJ2-1; TRBD1 might be the D (6 bases). Germline assignment: CDR1 KGHDR and CDR2 SFDVKD. This CDR3 is 11 amino acids long. The CDR3 bases are TGTGCGACAGGCTCCTACAATGAGCAGTTCTTC. Its translation: CATGSYNEQFF.

CDR3 DNA: TGTGCCAGCACGGACGTGGAGAAGGGCCATGAGCAGTTCTTC. It encodes CASTDVEKGHEQFF. This chain connects TRBV28 to TRBJ2-1; D remains unclear. V lost 7 bases, J lost 8 bases, and 18 bases lay in between. There are 14 residues in the CDR3. The germline CDR1 and CDR2 sequences are MDHEN and SYDVKM.

V usage is TRBV5-1 and J usage is TRBJ2-7; D not resolved. CDR3 length: 14 residues. Trimming stripped 0 bases from V and 3 bases from J, with 10 bases between. CDR1 and CDR2 from the germline V gene are SGHRS and YFSETQ. The CDR3 region is CASSLEVKYYEQYF. In DNA form, the CDR3 reads TGCGCCAGCAGCTTGGAAGTAAAATACTACGAGCAGTACTTC.

At least ten counts were recorded for this clonotype. In nucleotides, the CDR3 is TGTGCCAGCAGTGGGGGACTTCTCTACGAGCAGTACTTC. Protein: CASSGGLLYEQYF. V is TRBV12-3 or TRBV12-4 and J is TRBJ2-7, with D tentatively TRBD2 (6 bases). The CDR3 contains 13 residues. The germline V and J ends were trimmed by 5 bases and 3 bases, with 11 bases remaining between them.

This clonotype occurred many times. The chain has TRBV29-1 and TRBJ2-3; weak D call: TRBD1 (5 bases). Trimming left V 7 bases short and J 1 base short, with 12 bases between. There are 13 residues in the CDR3. The germline V gene encodes CDR1 SQVTM and CDR2 ANQGSEA. The DNA of the CDR3 is TGCAGCGCCAGACAGTCTGGCACAGATACGCAGTATTTT. This translates into CSARQSGTDTQYF.

The table lists this clonotype with a few counts. V and J are TRBV6-5 and TRBJ2-5, with no clear D. V shed 0 bases and J shed 1 base, with 12 bases lying between them. Germline V gene sequence: CDR1 MNHEY, CDR2 SVGAGI. This CDR3 comprises 16 residues. CDR3 coding DNA: TGTGCCAGCAGTTACTCGGGAACATTGACCCAAGAGACCCAGTACTTC. As protein: CASSYSGTLTQETQYF.

This clonotype was counted ten times or more. The CDR3 protein is CSVEERQEWAMNYGYTF. The CDR3 DNA is TGCAGCGTTGAAGAGAGACAGGAGTGGGCTATGAACTATGGCTACACCTTC. The chain has TRBV29-1 and TRBJ1-2, with a weak D call TRBD1 (6 bases). The CDR3 loop spans 17 amino acids. V lost 0 bases, J lost 2 bases, and 19 bases lay in between. Germline V gene lookup returns CDR1 SQVTM and CDR2 ANQGSEA.

This chain joins TRBV20-1 and TRBJ2-3; 7 bases match TRBD1. The V and J ends lost 7 bases and 10 bases, in that order; junction bases with no gene match: 14. The CDR3 is 13 amino acids. Germline V gene sequence: CDR1 DFQATT, CDR2 SNEGSKA (reference sequence). This CDR3 is CSVPLGPRGSQYF. In nucleotides, the CDR3 is TGCAGTGTCCCTTTGGGTCCCAGGGGGTCGCAGTATTTT.

This clonotype was seen ten or more times. This chain links TRBV20-1 with TRBJ2-1, with D possibly matching TRBD1 (5 bases). Trimming took off 3 bases at V and 0 bases at J, with 12 bases between the two ends. Germline CDR1 reads DFQATT; CDR2 reads SNEGSKA (reference sequence). The CDR3 spans 15 residues. CDR3 in amino acids: CSASAGFLSYNEQFF. CDR3 nucleotide sequence: TGCAGTGCTAGCGCAGGGTTCCTCTCCTACAATGAGCAGTTCTTC.